A single TCR beta chain is shown here with its context. Its antigen is as yet unknown. Other nucleotide sequences from this sample produce the same CDR3. Authors' analysis steps: Filtering differed since immunoSEQ provided only junctions, with no quality scores. Assay used: immunoSEQ multiplex PCR; TCRdb lists only in-frame clones, some missing. The V and J calls and clone size were taken over from that table, and D and trimming were inferred from the DNA. Of about 510,000 clones listed, 90% to 96% are singletons. These data originate in a study of shared clonotypes between healthy human individuals. Study details: Sampling drew on donors who were a couple of women and a few men aged 18 to 49. Study-level findings and limits: It was the non-shared clonotypes that had lower generation probabilities than clonotypes shared by all four donors.

Only Caucasian adults living in Nashville, Tennessee served as donors. V lost 4 bases and J lost 7, with 8 bases in between. The germline gives CDR1 MNHNS, CDR2 SASEGT. The CDR3 contains 12 residues. Sequenced material: naive CD4+ T cells sorted from blood. Subset described: CD45RA+ positively selected. This chain links TRBV6-1 with TRBJ1-5, with D possibly being TRBD1 (5 bases). The clonotype was recovered from a woman aged 25-40 years in good health. Here the CDR3 reads CASSGGNQPQHF. For the CDR3, the DNA is TGTGCCAGCAGTGGGGGGAACCAGCCCCAGCATTTT.